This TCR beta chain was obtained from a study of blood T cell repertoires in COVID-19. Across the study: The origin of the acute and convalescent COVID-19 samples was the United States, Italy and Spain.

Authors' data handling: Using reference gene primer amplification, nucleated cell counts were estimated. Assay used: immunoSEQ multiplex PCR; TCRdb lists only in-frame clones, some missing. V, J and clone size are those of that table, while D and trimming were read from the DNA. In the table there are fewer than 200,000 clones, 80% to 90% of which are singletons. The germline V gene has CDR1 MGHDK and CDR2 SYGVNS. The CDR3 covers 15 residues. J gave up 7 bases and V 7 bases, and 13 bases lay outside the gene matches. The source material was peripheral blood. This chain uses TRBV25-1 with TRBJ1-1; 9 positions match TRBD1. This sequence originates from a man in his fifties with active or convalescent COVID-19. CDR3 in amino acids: CASNTGTGMVLEAFF. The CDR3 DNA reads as TGTGCCAGCAACACCGGGACAGGGATGGTGCTTGAAGCTTTCTTT.